Listed below are T cell receptor beta chains from one sample, sequenced in a study of blood T cells in healthy people across ages. MiXCR, run by TCRdb on the 5' RACE reads, gives a single entry per CDR3 protein. The sample includes about 1.4 million distinct CDR3 sequences, roughly 64% of them seen just once. The specimen sequenced was blood. The origin of the receptors is a man aged 18-30 years in good health. The CDR3 runs from the conserved cysteine through the conserved F or W. The order of the fields is clone size, V gene, D gene, J gene, CDR3 DNA, CDR3 protein. The D gene is left open where the match is weak. Where a row states a size, it is once, few, many or the class of an expanded clone; other rows omit it.

>-|TRBV27|-|TRBJ2-6
TGTGGCAGCAGTCCTTCTTGGGGAACTGGGGCCAACGTCCTGACTTTC
CGSSPSWGTGANVLTF
>few|TRBV28|-|TRBJ1-2
TGTGCCAGCCTTTCGGGGGGGTATGGCTACACCTTC
CASLSGGYGYTF
>-|TRBV4-1|TRBD2|TRBJ2-1
TGCGCCAGCAGCCAAGATGGGGGAGCGGGGGGAGTGAGGAATGAGCAGTTCTTC
CASSQDGGAGGVRNEQFF
>-|TRBV29-1|TRBD1|TRBJ2-3
TGCAGCGGCACAGGGGTGAGCACAGATACGCAGTATTTT
CSGTGVSTDTQYF
>-|TRBV12-3/TRBV12-4|-|TRBJ2-2
TGTGCCAGCAGTTTTTGGGGGGACGGAACCGGGGAGCTGTTTTTT
CASSFWGDGTGELFF
>-|TRBV10-3|TRBD2|TRBJ2-3
TGTGCCATCAGTCATTCTAGCGGCGCCAATTCGGATACGCAGTATTTT
CAISHSSGANSDTQYF
>-|TRBV20-1|-|TRBJ1-2
TGCAGTGCGCGGGACGACGCTAACTATGGCTACACCTTC
CSARDDANYGYTF
>once|TRBV3-1|-|TRBJ2-3
TGTGCCAGCAGCCAAGATCTCTCTCCTAGGCCAGATACGCAGTATTTT
CASSQDLSPRPDTQYF
>-|TRBV20-1|-|TRBJ1-2
TGCAGTGCTAGAGATAGTCGGGCAGCCTATGGCTACACCTTC
CSARDSRAAYGYTF
>once|TRBV6-6|-|TRBJ1-2
TGTGTCAGTAGTTCGTACGGGCAGTACTATGGCTACACCTTC
CVSSSYGQYYGYTF
>few|TRBV2|TRBD2|TRBJ2-1
TGTGCCAGCAGTGGTCGGACTAGCGGATCCTACAATGAGCAGTTCTTC
CASSGRTSGSYNEQFF
>-|TRBV20-1|-|TRBJ2-5
TGCAGTGCTACCCCACAGGGTCAAGAGACCCAGTACTTC
CSATPQGQETQYF
>-|TRBV20-1|TRBD2|TRBJ2-3
TGCAGTGCTAGCGGTTTGGACGGGAGGTCAGCAGATACGCAGTATTTT
CSASGLDGRSADTQYF
>-|TRBV4-1|-|TRBJ2-3
TGCGCCAGCAGCCAAGAAAGGCTAGGGGGGACAACAGATACGCAGTATTTT
CASSQERLGGTTDTQYF
>once|TRBV4-1|TRBD1|TRBJ1-2
TGCGCCAGCAGCCAAGGAGTACAGGGGGGTTATGGCTACACCTTC
CASSQGVQGGYGYTF
>-|TRBV4-3|TRBD2|TRBJ2-3
TGCGCCAGCAGCCAAGCCTCCGGGACTACGTACACAGATACGCAGTATTTT
CASSQASGTTYTDTQYF
>few|TRBV29-1|-|TRBJ2-5
TGCAGCGTTGAGGTGGGGGGGCGCCCCGAGACCCAGTACTTC
CSVEVGGRPETQYF
>-|TRBV4-3|-|TRBJ2-7
TGCGCCAGCAGCCATTTACGGACTGGGAGCTCCTACGAGCAGTACTTC
CASSHLRTGSSYEQYF
>-|TRBV7-2|TRBD1|TRBJ2-3
TGTGCCAGCAGCTCGGCTCAAGGGACAGCAGATACGCAGTATTTT
CASSSAQGTADTQYF
>-|TRBV20-1|-|TRBJ2-5
TGCAGTGCTAGCCCGGGAGCCCAAGAGACCCAGTACTTC
CSASPGAQETQYF
>-|TRBV6-1|-|TRBJ2-3
TGTGCCAGCGACTCGGCTGCTAGCACAGATACGCAGTATTTT
CASDSAASTDTQYF
>-|TRBV5-6|-|TRBJ2-3
TGTGCCAGCACCTCGAACCTAGATGGCCGCACAGATACGCAGTATTTT
CASTSNLDGRTDTQYF
>many|TRBV29-1|-|TRBJ2-1
TGCAGCGTTGCCCTCGGGTTCCGGGACTACAATGAGCAGTTCTTC
CSVALGFRDYNEQFF
>-|TRBV6-2/TRBV6-3|TRBD1|TRBJ2-7
TGTGCCAGCAGTTACTCGACGGTTCCAGGGGGCTTTTACGAGCAGTACTTC
CASSYSTVPGGFYEQYF
>few|TRBV5-1|-|TRBJ2-7
TGCGCCAGCAGCTCGGGGGCACACGAGCAGTACTTC
CASSSGAHEQYF
>-|TRBV4-2|TRBD2|TRBJ2-3
TGTGCCAGCAGCCAAGATCTACTCGGGGGGGCCGTATATCAGTATTTT
CASSQDLLGGAVYQYF
>-|TRBV5-1|TRBD1|TRBJ2-5
TGCGCCAGCAGCTTAGGGACAGGCCCAGAGGAGACCCAGTACTTC
CASSLGTGPEETQYF
>-|TRBV21-1|-|TRBJ2-7
TGTGCCAGTAGCAAAGATAGTGGGGCGATCTCCTACGAGCAGTACTTC
CASSKDSGAISYEQYF
>-|TRBV5-1|-|TRBJ2-3
TGCGCCAGCAGCTTTAGACTAGCCCCAGGGGAGGAGGGGAGCACGGATACGCAGTATTTT
CASSFRLAPGEEGSTDTQYF
>-|TRBV20-1|-|TRBJ1-4
TGCAGTGCTAGAGATTCTGAAAAACTGTTTTTT
CSARDSEKLFF
>once|TRBV6-5|-|TRBJ2-3
TGTGCCAGCCACCGGACTAGCCCAGGGGGTGGTACGCAGTATTTT
CASHRTSPGGGTQYF
>-|TRBV4-1|-|TRBJ2-1
TGCGCCAGCAGCCAAGATCCAACAGGGAGTTACAATGAGCAGTTCTTC
CASSQDPTGSYNEQFF
>many|TRBV24-1|-|TRBJ2-7
TGTGCCACCAGTGAAAATACCTACGAGCAGTACTTC
CATSENTYEQYF
>-|TRBV4-1|-|TRBJ2-1
TGCGCCAGCAGCCACCAAGCTCTGGGGGATGAGCAGTTCTTC
CASSHQALGDEQFF
>-|TRBV20-1|-|TRBJ1-2
TGCAGTGCTAGAGATTGGTGGGCAGGGATCGTATATGGCTACACCTTC
CSARDWWAGIVYGYTF
>few|TRBV7-9|-|TRBJ2-7
TGTGCCAGCAGTCATCGGGCCGAATACGAGCAGTACTTC
CASSHRAEYEQYF
>once|TRBV10-3|-|TRBJ2-2
TGTGCCATCAGTGAATGGATCCTGACGGAGCCAACCCCGAGCACCGGGGAGCTGTTTTTT
CAISEWILTEPTPSTGELFF
>-|TRBV4-1|-|TRBJ1-1
TGCGCCAGCAGCCTAAAGCAGGGGAACACTGAAGCTTTCTTT
CASSLKQGNTEAFF
>-|TRBV28|-|TRBJ2-7
TGTGCCAGCAGCTATATCAGTTGGGGCCCCTCCTACGAGCAGTACTTC
CASSYISWGPSYEQYF
>-|TRBV6-5|-|TRBJ2-7
TGTGCCATCAACGGGACGGAGACCTACGAGCAGTACTTC
CAINGTETYEQYF
>-|TRBV29-1|-|TRBJ2-3
TGCAGCGTTGAGTACGGTTCTAGCACAGATACGCAGTATTTT
CSVEYGSSTDTQYF
>-|TRBV20-1|-|TRBJ1-2
TGCAGTGCTAGAGTCGGGGACGCTAACTATGGCTACACCTTC
CSARVGDANYGYTF
>-|TRBV10-3|-|TRBJ1-2
TGTGCCATCAAAGGGACAACCTTAGGGGATGGCTACACCTTC
CAIKGTTLGDGYTF